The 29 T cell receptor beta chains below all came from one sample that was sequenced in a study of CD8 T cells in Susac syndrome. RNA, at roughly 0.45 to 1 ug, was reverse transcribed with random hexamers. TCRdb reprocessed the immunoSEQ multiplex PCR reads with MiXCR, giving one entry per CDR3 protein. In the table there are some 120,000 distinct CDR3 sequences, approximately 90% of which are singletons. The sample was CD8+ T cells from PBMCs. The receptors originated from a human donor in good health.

The CDR3 spells CASSLRDRAYNEQFF. The CDR3 region has the DNA TGTGCCAGCAGCCTCCGGGACAGGGCCTACAATGAGCAGTTCTTC. The V gene is TRBV5-8, the J gene TRBJ2-1, with 9 bases identical to TRBD1. CDR1 and CDR2 (germline): SGHTS, YDEGEE. V was clipped by 4 bases and J by 2 bases; unmatched bases: 4. The CDR3 length is 15 residues.

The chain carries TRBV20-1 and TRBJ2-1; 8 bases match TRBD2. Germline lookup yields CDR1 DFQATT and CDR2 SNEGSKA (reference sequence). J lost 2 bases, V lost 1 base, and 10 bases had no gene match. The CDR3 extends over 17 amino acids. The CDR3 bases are TGCAGTGCTAGAGGGGCCAGCGGGAGTTTCACCTACAATGAGCAGTTCTTC. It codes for CSARGASGSFTYNEQFF.

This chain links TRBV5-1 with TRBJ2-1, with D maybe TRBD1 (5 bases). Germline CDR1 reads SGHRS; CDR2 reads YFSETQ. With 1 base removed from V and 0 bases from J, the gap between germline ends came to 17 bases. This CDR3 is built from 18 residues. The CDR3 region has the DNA TGCGCCAGCAGCTTGAGGATACAGGTCCTTAGCTCCTACAATGAGCAGTTCTTC. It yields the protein CASSLRIQVLSSYNEQFF.

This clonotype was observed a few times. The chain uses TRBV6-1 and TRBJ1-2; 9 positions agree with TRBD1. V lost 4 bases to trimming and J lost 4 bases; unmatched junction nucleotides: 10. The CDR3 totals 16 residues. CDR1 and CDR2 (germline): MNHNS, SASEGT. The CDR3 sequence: CASSAQQGALSYGYTF. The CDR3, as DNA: TGTGCCAGCAGTGCCCAACAGGGGGCTCTCAGCTATGGCTACACCTTC.

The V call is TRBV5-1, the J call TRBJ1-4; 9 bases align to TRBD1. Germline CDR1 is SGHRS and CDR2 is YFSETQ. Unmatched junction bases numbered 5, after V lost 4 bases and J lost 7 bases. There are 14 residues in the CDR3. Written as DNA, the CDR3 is TGCGCCAGCAGCGTCGGGACAGGGAGTGAAAAACTGTTTTTT. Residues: CASSVGTGSEKLFF.

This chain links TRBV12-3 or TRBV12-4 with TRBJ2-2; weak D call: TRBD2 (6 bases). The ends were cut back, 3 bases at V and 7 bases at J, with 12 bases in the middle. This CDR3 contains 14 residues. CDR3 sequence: CASSLGGGGGELFF. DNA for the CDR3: TGTGCCAGCAGTTTGGGGGGTGGGGGCGGGGAGCTGTTTTTT.

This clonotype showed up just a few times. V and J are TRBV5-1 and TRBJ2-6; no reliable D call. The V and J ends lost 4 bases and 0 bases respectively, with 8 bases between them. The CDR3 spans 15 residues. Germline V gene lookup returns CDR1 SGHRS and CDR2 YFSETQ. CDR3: CASSPWGSGANVLTF. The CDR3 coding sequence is TGCGCCAGCAGCCCCTGGGGCTCTGGGGCCAACGTCCTGACTTTC. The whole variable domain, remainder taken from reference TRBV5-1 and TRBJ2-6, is KAGVTQTPRYLIKTRGQQVTLSCSPISGHRSVSWYQQTPGQGLQFLFEYFSETQRNKGNFPGRFSGRQFSNSRSEMNVSTLELGDSALYLCASSPWGSGANVLTFGAGSRLTVL.

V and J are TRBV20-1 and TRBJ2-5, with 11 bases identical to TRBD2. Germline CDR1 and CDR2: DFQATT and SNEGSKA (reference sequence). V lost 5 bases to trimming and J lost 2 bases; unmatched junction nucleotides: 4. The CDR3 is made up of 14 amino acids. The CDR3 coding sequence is TGCAGTGCTTCCCGACTAGCGGGGCAAGAGACCCAGTACTTC. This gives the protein CSASRLAGQETQYF.

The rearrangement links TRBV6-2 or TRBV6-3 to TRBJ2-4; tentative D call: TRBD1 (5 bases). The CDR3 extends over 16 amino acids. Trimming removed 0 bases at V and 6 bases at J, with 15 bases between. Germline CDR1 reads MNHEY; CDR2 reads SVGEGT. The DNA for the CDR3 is TGTGCCAGCAGTTACTCGCTGACAGACACCCGAAACATTCAGTACTTC. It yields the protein CASSYSLTDTRNIQYF.

CDR3 protein: CASSVFWGTTDTQYF. In nucleotides, the CDR3 is TGCGCCAGCAGCGTTTTTTGGGGGACCACAGATACGCAGTATTTT. The chain has TRBV5-1 and TRBJ2-3; D may be TRBD1 or TRBD2 (5 bases each). This CDR3 has 15 residues. V shed 4 bases and J shed 2 bases, with 14 bases lying between them. Germline assignment: CDR1 SGHRS and CDR2 YFSETQ.

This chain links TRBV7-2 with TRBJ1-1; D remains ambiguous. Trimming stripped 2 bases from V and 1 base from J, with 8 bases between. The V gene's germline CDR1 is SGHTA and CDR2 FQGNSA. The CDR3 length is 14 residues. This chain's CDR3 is CASSLMQANTEAFF. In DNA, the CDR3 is TGTGCCAGCAGCTTAATGCAGGCGAACACTGAAGCTTTCTTT.

The CDR3 DNA follows: TGCGCCAGCAGCCTCGCTATGGCCGGGACTAGCGGGAGGAAGCAGTATTTT. It specifies CASSLAMAGTSGRKQYF. V usage is TRBV5-1 and J usage is TRBJ2-3; 15 bases agree with TRBD2. There are 17 residues in the CDR3. CDR1 and CDR2 (germline): SGHRS, YFSETQ. Trimming at V came to 4 bases and at J to 11 bases, leaving 14 bases not matched to a gene.

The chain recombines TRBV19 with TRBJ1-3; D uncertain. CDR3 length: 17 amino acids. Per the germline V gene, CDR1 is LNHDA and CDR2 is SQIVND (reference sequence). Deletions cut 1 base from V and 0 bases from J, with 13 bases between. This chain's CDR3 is CASSIVGGILSGNTIYF. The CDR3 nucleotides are TGTGCCAGTAGTATAGTTGGCGGGATCCTCTCTGGAAACACCATATATTTT.

Here the CDR3 reads CSARDYRSTEAFF. Here the CDR3 DNA reads TGCAGTGCTAGAGATTACAGATCCACTGAAGCTTTCTTT. This chain joins TRBV20-1 and TRBJ1-1; D gene unclear. The germline gives CDR1 DFQATT, CDR2 SNEGSKA (reference sequence). V dropped 0 bases and J dropped 4 bases, with 9 bases sitting between them. This CDR3 comprises 13 residues.

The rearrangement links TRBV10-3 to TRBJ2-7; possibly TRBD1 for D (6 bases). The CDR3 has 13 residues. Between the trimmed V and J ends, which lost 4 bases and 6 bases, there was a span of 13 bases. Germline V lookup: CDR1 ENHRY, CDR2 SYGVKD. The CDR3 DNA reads TGTGCCATCAGTGCTAGGGTGGACAGCGAGCAGTACTTC. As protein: CAISARVDSEQYF.

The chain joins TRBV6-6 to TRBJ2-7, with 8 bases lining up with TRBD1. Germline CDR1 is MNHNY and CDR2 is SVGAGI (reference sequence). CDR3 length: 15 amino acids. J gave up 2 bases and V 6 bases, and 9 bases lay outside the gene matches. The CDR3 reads CASSLYDRGPYEQYF. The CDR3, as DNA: TGTGCCAGCAGCCTCTACGACAGGGGTCCCTACGAGCAGTACTTC.

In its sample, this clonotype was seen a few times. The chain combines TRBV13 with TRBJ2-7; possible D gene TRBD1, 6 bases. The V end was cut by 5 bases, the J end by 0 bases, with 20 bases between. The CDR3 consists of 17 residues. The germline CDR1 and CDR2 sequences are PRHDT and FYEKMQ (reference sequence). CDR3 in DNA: TGTGCCAGCAGCCGGCTAACGGGACACTCAGACTCCTACGAGCAGTACTTC. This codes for CASSRLTGHSDSYEQYF. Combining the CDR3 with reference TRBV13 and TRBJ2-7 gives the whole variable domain AAGVIQSPRHLIKEKRETATLKCYPIPRHDTVYWYQQGPGQDPQFLISFYEKMQSDKGSIPDRFSAQQFSDYHSELNMSSLELGDSALYFCASSRLTGHSDSYEQYFGPGTRLTVT.

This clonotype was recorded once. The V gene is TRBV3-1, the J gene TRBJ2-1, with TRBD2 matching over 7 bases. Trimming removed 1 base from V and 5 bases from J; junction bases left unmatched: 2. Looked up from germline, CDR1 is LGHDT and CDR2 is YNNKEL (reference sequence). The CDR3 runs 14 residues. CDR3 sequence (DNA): TGTGCCAGCAGCCAAGTGGGAGGGCACAATGAGCAGTTCTTC. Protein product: CASSQVGGHNEQFF.

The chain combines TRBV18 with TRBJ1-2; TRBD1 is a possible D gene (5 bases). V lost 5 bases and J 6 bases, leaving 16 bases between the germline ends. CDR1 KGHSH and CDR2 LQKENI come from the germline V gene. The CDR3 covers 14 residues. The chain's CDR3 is CASSLDIQGDGYTF. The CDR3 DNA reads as TGTGCCAGCTCATTAGACATTCAGGGCGATGGCTACACCTTC.

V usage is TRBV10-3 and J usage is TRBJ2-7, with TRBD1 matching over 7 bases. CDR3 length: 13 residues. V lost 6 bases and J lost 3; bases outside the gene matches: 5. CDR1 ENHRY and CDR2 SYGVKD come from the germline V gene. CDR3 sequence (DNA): TGTGCCATCAGCGCTAACAGGGGCTACGAGCAGTACTTC. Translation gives CAISANRGYEQYF.

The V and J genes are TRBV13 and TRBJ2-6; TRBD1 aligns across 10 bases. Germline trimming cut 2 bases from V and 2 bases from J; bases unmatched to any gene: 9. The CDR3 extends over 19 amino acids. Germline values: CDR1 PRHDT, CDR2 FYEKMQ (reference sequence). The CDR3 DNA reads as TGTGCCAGCAGCTTACTGACCGGGACAGGGGTACCTGGGGCCAACGTCCTGACTTTC. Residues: CASSLLTGTGVPGANVLTF.

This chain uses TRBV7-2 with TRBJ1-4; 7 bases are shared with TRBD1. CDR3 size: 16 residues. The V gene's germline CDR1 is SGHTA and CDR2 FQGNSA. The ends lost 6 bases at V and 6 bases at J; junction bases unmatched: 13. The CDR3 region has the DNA TGTGCCAGCAGTTCGACAGGGAACGGTTGGGATGAAAAACTGTTTTTT. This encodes CASSSTGNGWDEKLFF.

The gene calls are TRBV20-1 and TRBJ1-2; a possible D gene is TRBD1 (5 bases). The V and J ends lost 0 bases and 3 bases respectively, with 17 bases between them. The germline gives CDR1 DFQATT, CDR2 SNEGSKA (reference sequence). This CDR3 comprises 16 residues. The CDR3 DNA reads TGCAGTGCTAGAGACGTCGGAGGGGAGAACGACTATGGCTACACCTTC. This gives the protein CSARDVGGENDYGYTF.

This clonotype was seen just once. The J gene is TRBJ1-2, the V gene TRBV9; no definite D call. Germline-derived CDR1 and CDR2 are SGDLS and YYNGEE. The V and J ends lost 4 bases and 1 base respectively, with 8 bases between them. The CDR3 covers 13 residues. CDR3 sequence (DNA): TGTGCCAGCAGCCCCGAGGGTAACTATGGCTACACCTTC. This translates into CASSPEGNYGYTF. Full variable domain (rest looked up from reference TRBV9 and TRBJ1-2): DSGVTQTPKHLITATGQRVTLRCSPRSGDLSVYWYQQSLDQGLQFLIQYYNGEERAKGNILERFSAQQFPDLHSELNLSSLELGDSALYFCASSPEGNYGYTFGSGTRLTVV.

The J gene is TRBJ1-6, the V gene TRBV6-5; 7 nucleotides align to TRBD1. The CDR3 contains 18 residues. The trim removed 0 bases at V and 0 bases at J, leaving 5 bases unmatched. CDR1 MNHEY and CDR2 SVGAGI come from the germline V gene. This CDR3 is CASSYSIRGSSYNSPLHF. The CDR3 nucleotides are TGTGCCAGCAGTTACTCGATCAGGGGGAGCTCCTATAATTCACCCCTCCACTTT.

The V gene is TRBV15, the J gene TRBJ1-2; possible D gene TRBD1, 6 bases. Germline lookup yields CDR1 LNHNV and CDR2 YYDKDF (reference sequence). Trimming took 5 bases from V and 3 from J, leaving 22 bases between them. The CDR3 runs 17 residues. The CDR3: CATSRLLGGGIDYGYTF. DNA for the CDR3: TGTGCCACCAGCCGACTACTGGGAGGGGGTATTGACTATGGCTACACCTTC.

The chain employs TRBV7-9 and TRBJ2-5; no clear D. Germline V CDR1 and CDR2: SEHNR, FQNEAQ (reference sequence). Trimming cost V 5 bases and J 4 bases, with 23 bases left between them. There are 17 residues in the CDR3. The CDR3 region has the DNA TGTGCCAGCAGCAATGGGTTGGGCACCCGGCCCGGAGAGACCCAGTACTTC. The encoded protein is CASSNGLGTRPGETQYF.

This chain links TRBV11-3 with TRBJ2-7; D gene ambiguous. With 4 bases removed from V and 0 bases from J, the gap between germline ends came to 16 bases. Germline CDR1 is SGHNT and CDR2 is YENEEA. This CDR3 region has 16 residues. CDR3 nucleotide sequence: TGTGCCAGCAGCTACCGTGGGCAGGATTCCTCCTACGAGCAGTACTTC. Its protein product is CASSYRGQDSSYEQYF.

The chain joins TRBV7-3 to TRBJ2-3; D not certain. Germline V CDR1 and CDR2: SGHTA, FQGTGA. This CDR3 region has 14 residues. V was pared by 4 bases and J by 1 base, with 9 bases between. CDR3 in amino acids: CASSSTVGTDTQYF. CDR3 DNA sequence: TGTGCCAGCAGCTCAACAGTTGGCACAGATACGCAGTATTTT.